This T cell receptor beta chain derives from a study of graft-versus-host responses after intestinal transplantation. The overall study: The recipients all started with anti-thymocyte globulin induction and then took tacrolimus and steroids for about three years. General study points: Across patients carrying graft-donor T cell macrochimerism, allografts held high graft-versus-host to host-versus-graft clonal ratios.

Details on this clone: Its antigen remains unidentified.

Data came from immunoSEQ multiplex PCR; TCRdb stores just in-frame clones and leaves some out. The sample includes about 130,000 clones, 92% of them seen just once. V gave up 0 bases and J gave up 3 bases; unmatched junction bases: 4. This CDR3 comprises 16 residues. Germline CDR1 and CDR2: LGHNA and YNFKEQ. This sample comprised unstimulated CD4+ T cells sorted from spleen or lymph node cells, obtained before intestinal transplant. This chain links TRBV4-2 with TRBJ2-2; 7 nucleotides line up with TRBD2. The clonotype comes from a human donor who received an intestinal transplant. The CDR3 protein is CASSQDPSGDTGELFF. In DNA form, the CDR3 reads TGTGCCAGCAGCCAAGATCCTAGCGGAGACACCGGGGAGCTGTTTTTT.